These 17 T cell receptor beta chains came from one sample sequenced in a study of blood T cell repertoires in COVID-19. The method was immunoSEQ multiplex PCR; TCRdb's version includes in-frame clones alone and lacks a portion of them. The table records 150,000 to 200,000 clones, 89% of them present only once. The sample taken for sequencing was PBMCs or T cells enriched from blood (not recorded which). These receptors came from a woman in her late teens or twenties who had recovered from COVID-19.

The chain combines TRBV7-9 with TRBJ2-3; TRBD2 agrees at 8 bases. This CDR3 comprises 14 residues. Trimming cost V 2 bases and J 6 bases; bases outside gene matches: 4. In germline, CDR1 is SEHNR, CDR2 FQNEAQ (reference sequence). CDR3 residues: CASSLSAGGDTQYF. The CDR3 coding sequence is TGTGCCAGCAGCTTATCGGCGGGAGGTGATACGCAGTATTTT.

This clone was seen more than once but under ten times. The rearrangement uses TRBV9 and TRBJ2-7, with TRBD2 matching over 7 bases. The germline gives CDR1 SGDLS, CDR2 YYNGEE. V gave up 6 bases and J gave up 7 bases; unmatched junction bases: 10. The CDR3 sequence is 13 residues long. The CDR3 spells CASNTGEGQEQYF. CDR3 DNA sequence: TGTGCCAGCAACACGGGGGAGGGGCAAGAGCAGTACTTC.

The CDR3 region is CASSILPGGRAANEKLFF. CDR3 nucleotides: TGTGCCAGTAGTATACTACCGGGAGGCAGGGCGGCTAATGAAAAACTGTTTTTT. This chain links TRBV19 with TRBJ1-4, with D possibly TRBD1 on 5 matching bases. V was shortened by 2 bases and J by 3 bases, with 19 bases between the two germline ends. The CDR3 length is 18 residues. CDR1 and CDR2 (germline): LNHDA, SQIVND (reference sequence). The entire variable domain, with the rest obtained from reference TRBV19 and TRBJ1-4, is as follows: DGGITQSPKYLFRKEGQNVTLSCEQNLNHDAMYWYRQDPGQGLRLIYYSQIVNDFQKGDIAEGYSVSREKKESFPLTVTSAQKNPTAFYLCASSILPGGRAANEKLFFGSGTQLSVL.

In DNA, the CDR3 is TGTGCCAGCAGCTTGTGGGGGCGAGAAGGAGAGACCCAGTACTTC. Residues: CASSLWGREGETQYF. The chain has TRBV5-5 and TRBJ2-5; tentatively, D is TRBD1 (6 bases). Germline V gene sequence: CDR1 SGHKS, CDR2 YYEKEE (reference sequence). The CDR3 totals 15 residues. V was cut by 1 base and J by 4 bases, with 14 bases left in between.

This clone was counted between two and nine times. CDR3 sequence: CASSHVNRGNTIYF. CDR3 DNA sequence: TGTGCCAGCAGCCACGTAAACAGGGGAAACACCATATATTTT. This rearrangement joins TRBV3-1 (or the pseudogene TRBV3-2) to TRBJ1-3; a weak D match, TRBD1 (5 bases). V lost 3 bases to trimming and J lost 4 bases, with 10 bases between them. The length of the CDR3 is 14 residues. Germline assignment: CDR1 LGHDT and CDR2 YNNKEL (reference sequence).

Turning to this clone: The junction shows a germline mismatch at one end, possibly a read error. The chain uses TRBV7-9 and TRBJ1-2, with TRBD1 matching over 9 bases. The length of the CDR3 is 14 residues. In germline, CDR1 is SEHNR, CDR2 FQNEAQ (reference sequence). The CDR3 loop reads CASSSSSHRGLQRF. Here the CDR3 DNA reads TGTGCCAGCAGCTCAAGCAGCCACAGGGGGCTGCAACGATTC.

This sequence joins TRBV7-2 and TRBJ2-5; D uncertain. V was clipped by 1 base and J by 5 bases, with 8 bases between them. The CDR3 totals 13 residues. In germline, CDR1 is SGHTA, CDR2 FQGNSA. The CDR3: CASSLGAIETQYF. The CDR3 nucleotides read TGTGCCAGCAGCTTAGGGGCTATTGAGACCCAGTACTTC.

The V and J genes are TRBV6-1 and TRBJ2-3; 11 nucleotides match TRBD2. Germline assignment: CDR1 MNHNS and CDR2 SASEGT. V lost 1 base, J lost 5 bases, and 14 bases stayed unmatched. This CDR3 has 19 amino acids. The CDR3 DNA is TGTGCCAGCAGTGAAGGGTTTGGGACTAGCGGTCCCCACCGAGATACGCAGTATTTT. Residues: CASSEGFGTSGPHRDTQYF.

This chain connects TRBV28 to TRBJ2-1, with 8 bases fitting TRBD1. The junction had 11 bases not matched to a gene; V was cut back by 6 bases and J by 10 bases. This CDR3 comprises 14 residues. Germline V gene lookup returns CDR1 MDHEN and CDR2 SYDVKM. The CDR3 spells CASRIPTGAGEQFF. In nucleotides, the CDR3 is TGTGCCAGCAGGATCCCGACAGGGGCGGGCGAGCAGTTCTTC.

In its sample, this clone was seen once. The chain is built from TRBV9 and TRBJ2-7, with TRBD1 identical over 7 bases. The CDR3 runs 14 residues. Germline V gives CDR1 SGDLS, CDR2 YYNGEE. V lost 4 bases to trimming and J lost 6 bases; unmatched junction nucleotides: 10. The CDR3 DNA reads TGTGCCAGCAGCTACCGACAGGGTTCGAGCGAGCAGTACTTC. Translated: CASSYRQGSSEQYF. Complete variable domain (other parts from reference TRBV9 and TRBJ2-7): DSGVTQTPKHLITATGQRVTLRCSPRSGDLSVYWYQQSLDQGLQFLIQYYNGEERAKGNILERFSAQQFPDLHSELNLSSLELGDSALYFCASSYRQGSSEQYFGPGTRLTVT.

The CDR3 bases are TGCGCCAGCAGCCACCCCGGGACAGCGAACACCGGGGAGCTGTTTTTT. It translates to CASSHPGTANTGELFF. The chain joins TRBV4-1 to TRBJ2-2, with 7 positions matching TRBD1. V lost 3 bases, J lost 0 bases, and 4 bases stayed unmatched. This CDR3 has 16 residues. The germline gives CDR1 MGHRA, CDR2 YSYEKL.

The V call is TRBV3-1 (or the pseudogene TRBV3-2), the J call TRBJ2-3; 7 bases are a match to TRBD2. The germline gives CDR1 LGHDT, CDR2 YNNKEL (reference sequence). The J segment lost 6 bases and the V segment lost 4 bases, leaving 19 bases of the junction unmatched. The CDR3 has 18 residues. For the CDR3, the DNA is TGTGCCAGCAGCCCCGAGCATCCGCGACTAGCACGCTGGGATACGCAGTATTTT. It is translated as CASSPEHPRLARWDTQYF.

The V gene is TRBV25-1, the J gene TRBJ1-3, with D tentatively TRBD1 (5 bases). The CDR3 contains 15 residues. V was trimmed by 10 bases and J by 0 bases, leaving 16 bases between them. Germline V lookup: CDR1 MGHDK, CDR2 SYGVNS. The CDR3 here is CATCGGGISGNTIYF. The CDR3 region has the DNA TGTGCCACCTGCGGTGGGGGGATCTCTGGAAACACCATATATTTT.

The gene calls are TRBV10-3 and TRBJ1-5, with TRBD1 matching over 9 bases. Unmatched junction bases numbered 3, after V lost 6 bases and J lost 6 bases. This CDR3 region has 13 residues. Germline V lookup: CDR1 ENHRY, CDR2 SYGVKD. The CDR3 spells CAISPGQGQPQHF. The CDR3 DNA follows: TGTGCCATCAGCCCGGGACAGGGTCAGCCCCAGCATTTT.

V gene TRBV7-8 combines with J gene TRBJ2-7, with 13 bases that match TRBD2. Germline-derived CDR1 and CDR2 are SGHVS and FQNEAQ. Trimming took 0 bases from V and 4 from J; bases not matched to a gene: 3. CDR3 size: 16 residues. CDR3 protein: CASSLAGLAGNYEQYF. The CDR3 DNA is TGTGCCAGCAGCTTAGCGGGACTAGCGGGAAATTACGAGCAGTACTTC.

The genes are TRBV15 and TRBJ2-7; a weak D match, TRBD1 (6 bases). Trimming removed 0 bases at V and 2 bases at J, with 8 bases between. Germline V lookup: CDR1 LNHNV, CDR2 YYDKDF (reference sequence). The length of the CDR3 is 14 residues. The CDR3 DNA follows: TGTGCCACCAGCAGAGAGACAGGAGCCTACGAGCAGTACTTC. It codes for CATSRETGAYEQYF.

The chain combines TRBV3-1 (or the pseudogene TRBV3-2) with TRBJ1-2; 9 nucleotides line up with TRBD1. Trimming at V came to 4 bases and at J to 7 bases, leaving 4 bases not matched to a gene. Germline CDR1 LGHDT, CDR2 YNNKEL (reference sequence). CDR3 length equals 13 residues. The CDR3 here is CASSRDRARGYTF. In DNA, the CDR3 is TGTGCCAGCAGCCGGGACAGGGCTCGTGGCTACACCTTC.